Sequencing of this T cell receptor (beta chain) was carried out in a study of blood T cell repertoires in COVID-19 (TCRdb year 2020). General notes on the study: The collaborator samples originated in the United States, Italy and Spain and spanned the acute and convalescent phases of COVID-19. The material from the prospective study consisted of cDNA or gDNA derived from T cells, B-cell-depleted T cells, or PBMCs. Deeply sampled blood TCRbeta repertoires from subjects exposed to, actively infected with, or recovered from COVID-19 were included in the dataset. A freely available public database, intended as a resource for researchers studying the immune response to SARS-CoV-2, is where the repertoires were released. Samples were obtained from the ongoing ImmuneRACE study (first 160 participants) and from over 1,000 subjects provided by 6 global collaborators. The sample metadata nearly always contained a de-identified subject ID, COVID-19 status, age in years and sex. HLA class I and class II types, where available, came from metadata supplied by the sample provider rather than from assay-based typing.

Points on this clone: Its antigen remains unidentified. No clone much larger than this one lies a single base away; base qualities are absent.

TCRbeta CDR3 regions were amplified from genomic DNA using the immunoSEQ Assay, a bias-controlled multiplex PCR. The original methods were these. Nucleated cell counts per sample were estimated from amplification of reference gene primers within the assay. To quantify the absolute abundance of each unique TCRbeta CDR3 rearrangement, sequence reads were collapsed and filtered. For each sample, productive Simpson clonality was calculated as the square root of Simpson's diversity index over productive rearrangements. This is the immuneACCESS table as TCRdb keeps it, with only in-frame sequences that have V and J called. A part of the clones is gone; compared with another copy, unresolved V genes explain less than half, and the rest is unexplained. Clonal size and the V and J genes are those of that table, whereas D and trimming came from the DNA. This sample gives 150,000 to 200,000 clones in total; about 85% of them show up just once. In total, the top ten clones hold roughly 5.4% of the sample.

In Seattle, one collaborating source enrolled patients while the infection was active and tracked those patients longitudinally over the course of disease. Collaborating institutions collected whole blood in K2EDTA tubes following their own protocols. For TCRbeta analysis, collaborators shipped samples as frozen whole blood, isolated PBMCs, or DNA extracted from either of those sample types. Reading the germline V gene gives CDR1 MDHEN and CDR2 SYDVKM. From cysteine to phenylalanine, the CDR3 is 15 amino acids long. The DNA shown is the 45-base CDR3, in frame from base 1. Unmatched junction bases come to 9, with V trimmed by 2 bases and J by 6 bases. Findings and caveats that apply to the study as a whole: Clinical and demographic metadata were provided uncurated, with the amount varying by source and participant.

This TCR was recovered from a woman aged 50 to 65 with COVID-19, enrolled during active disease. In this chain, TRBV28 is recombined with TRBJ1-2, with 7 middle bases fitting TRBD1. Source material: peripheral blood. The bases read TGTGCCAGCAGTTTAATTAGGGGGCGGACTGATGGCTACACCTTC. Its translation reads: CASSLIRGRTDGYTF.